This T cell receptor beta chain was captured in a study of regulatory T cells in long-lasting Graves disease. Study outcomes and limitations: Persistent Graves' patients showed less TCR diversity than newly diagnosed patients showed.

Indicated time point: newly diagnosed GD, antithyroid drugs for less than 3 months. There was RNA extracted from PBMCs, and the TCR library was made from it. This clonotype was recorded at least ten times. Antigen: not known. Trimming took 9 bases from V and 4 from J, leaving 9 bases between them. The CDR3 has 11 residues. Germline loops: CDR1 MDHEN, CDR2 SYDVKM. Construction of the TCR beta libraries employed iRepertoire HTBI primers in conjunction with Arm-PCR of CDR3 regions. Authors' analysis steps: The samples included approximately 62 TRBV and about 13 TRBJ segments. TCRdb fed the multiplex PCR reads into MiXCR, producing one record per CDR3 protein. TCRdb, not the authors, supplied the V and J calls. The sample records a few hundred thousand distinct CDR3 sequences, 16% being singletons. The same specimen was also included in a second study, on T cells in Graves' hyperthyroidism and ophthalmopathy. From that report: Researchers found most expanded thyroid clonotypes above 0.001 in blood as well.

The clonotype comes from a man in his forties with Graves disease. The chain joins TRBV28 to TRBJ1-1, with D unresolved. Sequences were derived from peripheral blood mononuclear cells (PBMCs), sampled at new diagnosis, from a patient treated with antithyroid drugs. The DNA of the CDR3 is TGTGCCAGTGCTACCACCACTGAAGCTTTCTTT. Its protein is CASATTTEAFF.